This TCR beta chain comes out of a study of T-cell reconstitution after alpha-beta-depleted transplantation in children. General study results and limits: Hyperexpanded clones declined; after one year, newly produced T cells mostly supplied diversity. Surviving recipient T cells and thymic progenitors underlay high day-60 TCRbeta diversity in some patients. Several hundred expanded graft clones reportedly were the source of alpha-beta T cells about two months after transplant.

Notes on this clonotype: Its antigen is currently unknown.

CDR1 and CDR2 from the germline V gene are SGHRS and YFSETQ. The CDR3 is 16 amino acids. Unmatched junction bases numbered 5, after V lost 4 bases and J lost 1 base. Unique molecular identifiers were incorporated when the TCRbeta library was constructed. TCRdb processed the PCR reads anew with MiXCR; each CDR3 protein has one entry. The sample includes approximately 300,000 distinct CDR3 sequences, nearly 8% of them seen just once. The specimen was peripheral blood, collected 360 days after TCRalphabeta/CD19-depleted stem cell transplant. The receptor was derived from a female patient between 2 and 15 years old who had a stem cell transplant for Fanconi anemia, so the T cells may come from the graft donor. The rearrangement joins TRBV5-1 to TRBJ2-3, with TRBD2 matching 11 bases. CDR3 bases: TGCGCCAGCAGCCGGCCGGGACTAGCGGGCACAGATACGCAGTATTTT. Encoded protein: CASSRPGLAGTDTQYF. The full variable domain, its missing parts supplied by reference TRBV5-1 and TRBJ2-3, is KAGVTQTPRYLIKTRGQQVTLSCSPISGHRSVSWYQQTPGQGLQFLFEYFSETQRNKGNFPGRFSGRQFSNSRSEMNVSTLELGDSALYLCASSRPGLAGTDTQYFGPGTRLTVL.